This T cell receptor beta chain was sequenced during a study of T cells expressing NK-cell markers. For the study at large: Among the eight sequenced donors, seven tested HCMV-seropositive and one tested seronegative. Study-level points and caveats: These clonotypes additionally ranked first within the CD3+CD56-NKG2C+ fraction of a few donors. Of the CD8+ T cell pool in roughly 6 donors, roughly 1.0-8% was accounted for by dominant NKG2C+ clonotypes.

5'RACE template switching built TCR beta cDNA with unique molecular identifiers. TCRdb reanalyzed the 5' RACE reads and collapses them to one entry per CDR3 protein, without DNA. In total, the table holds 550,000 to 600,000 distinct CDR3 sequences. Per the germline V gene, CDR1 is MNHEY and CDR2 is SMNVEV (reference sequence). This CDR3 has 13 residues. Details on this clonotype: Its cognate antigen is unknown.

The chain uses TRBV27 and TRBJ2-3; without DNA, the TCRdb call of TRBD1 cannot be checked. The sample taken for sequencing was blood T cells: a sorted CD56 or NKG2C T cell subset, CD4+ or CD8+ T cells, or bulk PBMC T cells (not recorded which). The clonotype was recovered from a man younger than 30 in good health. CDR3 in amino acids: CASWRPSADTQYF.